Following are 27 T cell receptor beta chains from one sample sequenced in a study of shared clonotypes between healthy human individuals. TCRdb keeps only in-frame clones here, not all; method: immunoSEQ multiplex PCR. The repertoire holds 2 million to 2.5 million clones, with about 94% as singletons. Sequenced sample: naive CD4+ T cells sorted from blood. Subset denoted: CD45RA+ positively selected. All receptors come from a man younger than 30 in good health.

V and J are TRBV6-5 and TRBJ1-5; D might be TRBD1 (5 bases). The CDR3 runs to 14 residues. The germline V and J ends were trimmed by 0 bases and 8 bases, with 11 bases remaining between them. Germline V gives CDR1 MNHEY, CDR2 SVGAGI. The CDR3 DNA follows: TGTGCCAGCAGTTACTCGAAGGGGAAGAAGCCCCAGCATTTT. Protein sequence: CASSYSKGKKPQHF.

This clone is a singleton in its sample. The genes are TRBV11-3 and TRBJ2-3; D may correspond to TRBD1 or TRBD2 (6 bases each). Trimming pared 1 base from V and 2 bases from J, leaving 10 bases between. This CDR3 region has 15 residues. CDR1 and CDR2 from the germline V gene are SGHNT and YENEEA. CDR3 sequence reads: CASSLGGGHTDTQYF. In DNA, the CDR3 is TGTGCCAGCAGCTTAGGAGGGGGGCACACAGATACGCAGTATTTT.

The chain combines TRBV2 with TRBJ2-3, with unresolved D. The CDR3 totals 15 residues. Deletions cut 1 base from V and 3 bases from J, with 11 bases between. Germline lookup yields CDR1 SNHLY and CDR2 FYNNEI. The CDR3 region is CASSEVSLPTDTQYF. CDR3 nucleotides: TGTGCCAGCAGTGAAGTCTCCCTACCGACAGATACGCAGTATTTT.

CDR3 protein: CSVEVGAHEQYF. Here the CDR3 DNA reads TGCAGCGTTGAGGTGGGAGCCCACGAGCAGTACTTC. The chain couples TRBV29-1 to TRBJ2-7, with D possibly matching TRBD2 (5 bases). The CDR3 sequence is 12 residues long. CDR1 and CDR2 (germline): SQVTM, ANQGSEA. Trimming shortened V by 3 bases and J by 5 bases, and 11 bases separated the two germline ends.

J is TRBJ2-2 and V is TRBV2, with D unclear. V was cut by 6 bases and J by 5 bases, with 13 bases left in between. CDR1 is SNHLY and CDR2 is FYNNEI in the germline V gene. The CDR3 spans 14 residues. CDR3 sequence (DNA): TGTGCCAGCAGACCTCGGACGTTGACCGGGGAGCTGTTTTTT. This codes for CASRPRTLTGELFF.

The V gene is TRBV4-1, the J gene TRBJ2-7; D call uncertain. Germline CDR1 reads MGHRA; CDR2 reads YSYEKL. CDR3 length: 15 amino acids. Trimming took 4 bases from V and 4 from J, leaving 17 bases between them. CDR3 sequence (DNA): TGCGCCAGCAGCCCGCAAGCTTCGACTTTGTACGAGCAGTACTTC. Translation gives CASSPQASTLYEQYF.

This clone was found once. The chain carries TRBV5-4 and TRBJ2-1; 12 bases agree with TRBD2. The CDR3 loop spans 16 amino acids. V dropped 3 bases and J dropped 4; count of bases not matched to a gene: 5. Germline-derived CDR1 and CDR2 are SGHNT and YYREEE (reference sequence). The CDR3 is CASSSRLAGEYNEQFF. CDR3 in DNA: TGTGCCAGCAGCTCCCGACTAGCGGGGGAGTACAATGAGCAGTTCTTC.

The rearrangement joins TRBV21-1 to TRBJ2-7; the tabulated D call, TRBD2, remains unverified against the DNA. TRBV21-1 is a listed pseudogene. The CDR3 length is 18 residues. Here the CDR3 reads CASSKNSLAGEPYYEQYF. For the CDR3, the DNA is TGTGCCAGCAGCAAAAACTCACTAGCGGGGGAACCTTACTACGAGCAGTACTTC.

The chain recombines TRBV4-1 with TRBJ2-7; no reliable D call. The V gene's germline CDR1 is MGHRA and CDR2 YSYEKL. With 0 bases removed from V and 1 base from J, the gap between germline ends came to 4 bases. CDR3 length: 13 amino acids. The CDR3 sequence is CASSQDQSYEQYF. DNA for the CDR3: TGCGCCAGCAGCCAAGATCAGTCCTACGAGCAGTACTTC.

The gene calls are TRBV11-3 and TRBJ2-2; D remains unclear. The germline gives CDR1 SGHNT, CDR2 YENEEA. V lost 1 base, J lost 0 bases, and 6 bases lay in between. CDR3 length: 15 residues. This CDR3 is CASSLGAANTGELFF. In DNA, the CDR3 is TGTGCCAGCAGCTTAGGGGCAGCGAACACCGGGGAGCTGTTTTTT.

The V gene is TRBV29-1, the J gene TRBJ1-5, with D maybe TRBD1 (5 bases). The CDR3 has 12 residues. Trimming removed 5 bases from V and 4 bases from J, with 9 bases in between. The V gene's germline CDR1 is SQVTM and CDR2 ANQGSEA. DNA of the CDR3: TGCAGCGTTCAAGGGGCTAATCAGCCCCAGCATTTT. This sequence encodes CSVQGANQPQHF.

The J gene is TRBJ2-7, the V gene TRBV2, with 7 bases lining up with TRBD1. J gave up 3 bases and V 4 bases, and 6 bases lay outside the gene matches. The CDR3 spans 14 residues. CDR1 and CDR2 (germline): SNHLY, FYNNEI. The CDR3: CASSGNRGLYEQYF. The CDR3 DNA follows: TGTGCCAGCAGTGGGAACAGGGGCCTCTACGAGCAGTACTTC.

V is TRBV5-1 and J is TRBJ1-5; D call uncertain. V was shortened by 0 bases and J by 9 bases, with 10 bases between the two germline ends. The germline CDR1 and CDR2 sequences are SGHRS and YFSETQ. The CDR3 extends over 13 amino acids. CDR3 nucleotide sequence: TGCGCCAGCAGCTTGGTACCCGAGGCGCCCCAGCATTTT. This translates into CASSLVPEAPQHF. Using reference TRBV5-1 and TRBJ1-5 for the parts outside the CDR3, the full variable domain is KAGVTQTPRYLIKTRGQQVTLSCSPISGHRSVSWYQQTPGQGLQFLFEYFSETQRNKGNFPGRFSGRQFSNSRSEMNVSTLELGDSALYLCASSLVPEAPQHFGDGTRLSIL.

This chain connects TRBV13 to TRBJ2-7, with a weak D call TRBD2 (6 bases). The CDR3 is 15 amino acids. Germline V gene lookup returns CDR1 PRHDT and CDR2 FYEKMQ (reference sequence). V lost 8 bases to trimming and J lost 1 base, with 18 bases between them. The CDR3: CASHRLGSGSYEQYF. CDR3 nucleotide sequence: TGTGCCAGCCACCGCCTCGGGAGTGGGTCCTACGAGCAGTACTTC.

As for this clone: In the same sample, other DNA sequences code for this CDR3. The chain uses TRBV6-1 and TRBJ2-5; D possibly corresponds to TRBD2 (7 bases). With 6 bases removed from V and 4 bases from J, the gap between germline ends came to 15 bases. Per germline, CDR1 MNHNS and CDR2 SASEGT. The CDR3 is 14 amino acids. The CDR3 DNA reads as TGTGCCAGCAGCTCTGGGGGGGCAGGAGAGACCCAGTACTTC. This sequence encodes CASSSGGAGETQYF.

The chain couples TRBV10-3 to TRBJ2-1, with 7 bases lining up with TRBD2. V shed 4 bases and J 9 bases; nucleotides not matched to a gene: 6. This CDR3 has 13 amino acids. From germline, CDR1 is ENHRY and CDR2 SYGVKD. CDR3 protein: CAISGREGSEQFF. CDR3 DNA: TGTGCCATCAGTGGCAGGGAGGGCAGTGAGCAGTTCTTC.

The rearrangement links TRBV5-6 to TRBJ2-7; 7 nucleotides match TRBD1. Germline CDR1 reads SGHDT; CDR2 reads YYEEEE. V gave up 0 bases and J gave up 3 bases; unmatched junction bases: 6. The CDR3 has 15 residues. The chain's CDR3 is CASSLGDRKNYEQYF. DNA of the CDR3: TGTGCCAGCAGCTTGGGGGACAGAAAGAACTACGAGCAGTACTTC.

V and J are TRBV27 and TRBJ2-7; D not resolved. There are 12 residues in the CDR3. V lost 5 bases and J 3 bases, leaving 8 bases between the germline ends. Germline values: CDR1 MNHEY, CDR2 SMNVEV (reference sequence). The CDR3: CASSPNYYEQYF. The CDR3 DNA sequence: TGTGCCAGCAGTCCCAACTACTACGAGCAGTACTTC.

V gene TRBV5-4 combines with J gene TRBJ2-3, with 8 bases fitting TRBD2. After removal of 4 bases from V and 6 bases from J, the junction contained 13 bases not matched to a gene. The CDR3 has 16 amino acids. CDR1 is SGHNT and CDR2 is YYREEE in the germline V gene (reference sequence). CDR3 in DNA: TGTGCCAGCAGCCATGAATGGGGACTAGACGAGGATACGCAGTATTTT. Residues: CASSHEWGLDEDTQYF.

The V call is TRBV6-1, the J call TRBJ1-3; D possibly corresponds to TRBD1 (5 bases). The V end lost 10 bases, the J end lost 2 bases, and 9 bases lay between the germline ends. The CDR3 spans 12 residues. CDR1 MNHNS and CDR2 SASEGT come from the germline V gene. For the CDR3, the DNA is TGTGCCATTTGGGGCCCTGGAAACACCATATATTTT. It codes for CAIWGPGNTIYF.

The rearrangement uses TRBV14 and TRBJ2-1; TRBD2 matches at 12 bases. The CDR3 extends over 17 amino acids. Per germline, CDR1 SGHDN and CDR2 FVKESK. Trimming at V came to 5 bases and at J to 6 bases, leaving 11 bases not matched to a gene. The CDR3 reads CASSEGSSGRASNEQFF. The DNA of the CDR3 is TGTGCCAGCAGCGAAGGGTCTAGCGGGAGGGCCAGCAATGAGCAGTTCTTC.

The chain carries TRBV7-9 and TRBJ2-3; 8 bases line up with TRBD1. V was clipped by 5 bases and J by 3 bases; unmatched bases: 7. The CDR3 covers 15 residues. Germline CDR1 is SEHNR and CDR2 is FQNEAQ (reference sequence). CDR3 bases: TGTGCCAGCAGCACCAAGGACAGGGCGACAGATACGCAGTATTTT. Protein sequence: CASSTKDRATDTQYF.

The chain recombines TRBV18 with TRBJ1-2; weak D call: TRBD1 (6 bases). Germline V gene data show CDR1 as KGHSH and CDR2 as LQKENI. The CDR3 has 14 residues. V gave up 5 bases and J gave up 6 bases, with 16 bases separating them. This CDR3 reads CASSIEQGRNGYTF. The CDR3, as DNA: TGTGCCAGCTCAATAGAGCAGGGGCGGAATGGCTACACCTTC.

Worth noting for this clone: Other DNA sequences from this sample encode an identical CDR3 as well. The gene calls are TRBV6-5 and TRBJ2-5; D not certain. The CDR3 contains 12 residues. The V gene lost 3 bases and the J gene lost 3 bases, with 5 bases spanning the gap. Germline CDR1 reads MNHEY; CDR2 reads SVGAGI. The DNA for the CDR3 is TGTGCCAGCAGTTATGGGGAAGAGACCCAGTACTTC. This gives the protein CASSYGEETQYF.

The J gene is TRBJ1-6, the V gene TRBV10-2; D may be TRBD1 (5 bases). Trimming cost V 3 bases and J 6 bases, with 12 bases left between them. The CDR3 consists of 15 residues. From germline, CDR1 is WSHSY and CDR2 SAAADI. CDR3 amino acids: CASSERDRLNSPLHF. The CDR3 DNA is TGCGCCAGCAGTGAAAGGGACCGTCTTAATTCACCCCTCCACTTT.

The chain combines TRBV7-2 with TRBJ2-3, with D perhaps given as TRBD1 or TRBD2 (5 bases each). Germline lookup yields CDR1 SGHTA and CDR2 FQGNSA. The CDR3 has 13 residues. V lost 0 bases and J 11 bases, leaving 12 bases between the germline ends. The CDR3 DNA reads TGTGCCAGCAGCTTAGCCGCTATTGGGGGGCAGTATTTT. It encodes CASSLAAIGGQYF.

The chain recombines TRBV5-1 with TRBJ2-6, with 9 bases that match TRBD1. The CDR3 loop spans 17 amino acids. The trim removed 5 bases at V and 0 bases at J, leaving 6 bases unmatched. CDR1 SGHRS and CDR2 YFSETQ come from the germline V gene. The CDR3 DNA reads as TGCGCCAGCAGGGGACAGGGCCTCATCTCTGGGGCCAACGTCCTGACTTTC. This encodes CASRGQGLISGANVLTF.